The 25 T cell receptor beta chains given below trace back to one sample, sequenced in a study of radiotherapy plus CTLA-4 blockade in lung cancer. Profiling relied on immunoSEQ multiplex PCR, and the TCRdb table lists in-frame clones only, not all of them. The data show some 96,000 clones, almost 90% seen once. The specimen was peripheral blood, collected from a patient treated with radiotherapy plus ipilimumab. These receptors came from a human donor with non-small cell lung cancer that progressed on radiotherapy plus ipilimumab.

This sequence joins TRBV2 and TRBJ2-1; D is possibly TRBD2 (6 bases). V lost 7 bases to trimming and J lost 6 bases, with 10 bases between them. The CDR3 has 12 amino acids. Germline V lookup: CDR1 SNHLY, CDR2 FYNNEI. Written as DNA, the CDR3 is TGTGCCAGCACCGGGACTCCCAATGAGCAGTTCTTC. This encodes CASTGTPNEQFF.

The CDR3 coding sequence is TGTGCCAGCAGCGGACGGCTTTTGAACACTGAAGCTTTCTTT. This translates into CASSGRLLNTEAFF. The chain links TRBV7-9 to TRBJ1-1; D is uncertain. The CDR3 extends over 14 amino acids. Germline V lookup: CDR1 SEHNR, CDR2 FQNEAQ (reference sequence). The V and J ends lost 5 bases and 0 bases respectively, with 10 bases between them.

The chain uses TRBV2 and TRBJ1-5, with TRBD1 as a possible D gene (5 bases). V was pared by 6 bases and J by 5 bases, with 14 bases between. The CDR3 runs to 14 residues. The germline V gene has CDR1 SNHLY and CDR2 FYNNEI. For the CDR3, the DNA is TGTGCCAGCAGGCCAGGGTTAGGTCATCAGCCCCAGCATTTT. Amino acids: CASRPGLGHQPQHF.

The chain employs TRBV9 and TRBJ1-1, with TRBD1 as a possible D gene (6 bases). Germline V gives CDR1 SGDLS, CDR2 YYNGEE. V was clipped by 2 bases and J by 2 bases, with 13 bases between them. This CDR3 is 15 amino acids long. CDR3: CASSVSWTANTEAFF. The CDR3 nucleotides are TGTGCCAGCAGCGTTTCCTGGACAGCTAACACTGAAGCTTTCTTT.

The V and J genes are TRBV11-3 and TRBJ2-5, with 13 bases that match TRBD2. With the DNA end fitting TRBJ2-7 better, the J assignment may be wrong. The CDR3 length is 17 residues. CDR1 is SGHNT, CDR2 YENEEA, per germline. The CDR3 DNA reads TGTGCCAGCGGACCCGGGACTAGCGGGATCGGGTCCTACGAGCAGTACTTC. Translation gives CASGPGTSGIGSYEQYF.

This clone turned up a few times. The chain carries TRBV27 and TRBJ2-2; a weak D match, TRBD2 (6 bases). The CDR3 has 16 amino acids. V lost 5 bases, J lost 3 bases, and 16 bases lay in between. Germline CDR1 is MNHEY and CDR2 is SMNVEV (reference sequence). For the CDR3, the DNA is TGTGCCAGCAGTGACTCCGGGACTTCAGACACCGGGGAGCTGTTTTTT. This translates into CASSDSGTSDTGELFF.

V usage is TRBV2 and J usage is TRBJ2-1; 9 nucleotides align to TRBD2. Germline CDR1 SNHLY, CDR2 FYNNEI. The CDR3 runs to 12 residues. J gave up 5 bases and V 7 bases, and 0 bases lay outside the gene matches. The CDR3 is CASIAGDNEQFF. The CDR3 nucleotides read TGTGCCAGCATAGCGGGAGACAATGAGCAGTTCTTC.

On this clone itself: Distinct nucleotide sequences in the sample also encode this CDR3. The chain couples TRBV30 to TRBJ2-7, with D possibly being TRBD2 (7 bases). V was cut by 3 bases and J by 12 bases, with 15 bases left in between. The germline V gene has CDR1 GTSNPN and CDR2 SVGIG (reference sequence). The CDR3 totals 11 residues. CDR3 loop: CAWRGRGVRYF. The CDR3 DNA sequence: TGTGCCTGGAGGGGGAGGGGGGTGCGGTACTTC.

The rearrangement links TRBV7-2 to TRBJ1-2; 7 nucleotides match TRBD1. This CDR3 comprises 14 residues. Germline lookup yields CDR1 SGHTA and CDR2 FQGNSA. Germline trimming cut 6 bases from V and 4 bases from J; bases unmatched to any gene: 8. CDR3 region: CASSRGQNPYGYTF. The CDR3 nucleotides read TGTGCCAGCAGTCGGGGACAGAACCCCTATGGCTACACCTTC. Using reference TRBV7-2 and TRBJ1-2 for the parts outside the CDR3, the full variable domain is GAGVSQSPSNKVTEKGKDVELRCDPISGHTALYWYRQSLGQGLEFLIYFQGNSAPDKSGLPSDRFSAERTGGSVSTLTIQRTQQEDSAVYLCASSRGQNPYGYTFGSGTRLTVV.

This clone has more than one count but fewer than ten. This rearrangement joins TRBV19 to TRBJ2-2; 10 bases agree with TRBD1. The length of the CDR3 is 15 residues. V was clipped by 5 bases and J by 6 bases; unmatched bases: 6. From germline, CDR1 is LNHDA and CDR2 SQIVND (reference sequence). The CDR3: CASSARTGGSGELFF. CDR3 DNA: TGTGCCAGTAGTGCCCGGACAGGGGGTTCCGGGGAGCTGTTTTTT.

CDR3 residues: CASKGPPHNEQFF. In DNA, the CDR3 is TGTGCCAGCAAAGGGCCGCCCCACAATGAGCAGTTCTTC. V and J are TRBV6-6 and TRBJ2-1; D is unresolved. Trimming cost V 7 bases and J 5 bases, with 12 bases left between them. The CDR3 has 13 residues. Per the germline V gene, CDR1 is MNHNY and CDR2 is SVGAGI (reference sequence).

The V and J genes are TRBV27 and TRBJ1-1; 7 bases line up with TRBD1. Germline CDR1 MNHEY, CDR2 SMNVEV (reference sequence). This CDR3 spans 13 amino acids. Trimming at V came to 5 bases and at J to 6 bases, leaving 6 bases not matched to a gene. In DNA form, the CDR3 reads TGTGCCAGCAGTAAAGGGACAGTCGCTGAAGCTTTCTTT. It encodes CASSKGTVAEAFF.

This sequence joins TRBV6-1 and TRBJ1-1, with 8 bases fitting TRBD1. J was trimmed by 5 bases and V by 7 bases; bases with no gene match: 9. The CDR3 spans 14 residues. Germline V gene lookup returns CDR1 MNHNS and CDR2 SASEGT. The CDR3 nucleotides read TGTGCCAGCACCCTGGACAGGGTGGTTACTGAAGCTTTCTTT. This gives the protein CASTLDRVVTEAFF.

The CDR3 nucleotides are TGTGCCAGCAGTTGGCAGGGATCTGAAGCTTTCTTT. This translates into CASSWQGSEAFF. V and J are TRBV2 and TRBJ1-1, with TRBD1 as a possible D gene (5 bases). The CDR3 is 12 residues long. Germline assignment: CDR1 SNHLY and CDR2 FYNNEI. V lost 5 bases and J lost 6, with 10 bases in between.

This clone showed up just a few times. Other DNA sequences in the sample encode the same CDR3. This sequence joins TRBV7-8 and TRBJ2-7; the D gene is possibly TRBD1 (6 bases). CDR1 and CDR2 from the germline V gene are SGHVS and FQNEAQ. Trimming took 4 bases from V and 3 from J, leaving 13 bases between them. This CDR3 is 14 amino acids long. The CDR3 loop is CASSSRGGFYEQYF. The CDR3 nucleotides read TGTGCCAGCAGCTCCCGAGGGGGTTTCTACGAGCAGTACTTC.

This chain uses TRBV29-1 with TRBJ2-3; D remains ambiguous. The germline V and J ends were trimmed by 4 bases and 0 bases, with 11 bases remaining between them. In germline, CDR1 is SQVTM, CDR2 ANQGSEA. This CDR3 spans 14 amino acids. The DNA of the CDR3 is TGCAGCGTTGCCCATCGTCTTAGCACAGATACGCAGTATTTT. It codes for CSVAHRLSTDTQYF.

V is TRBV7-2 and J is TRBJ2-5, with D unclear. The V and J ends lost 4 bases and 5 bases respectively, with 8 bases between them. CDR3 length: 12 residues. Germline loops: CDR1 SGHTA, CDR2 FQGNSA. CDR3 region: CASSSTWETQYF. For the CDR3, the DNA is TGTGCCAGCAGCTCTACATGGGAGACCCAGTACTTC.

The chain couples TRBV5-1 to TRBJ2-2; D is undetermined. This CDR3 is 18 amino acids long. Trimming cost V 0 bases and J 0 bases, with 15 bases left between them. CDR1 and CDR2 from the germline V gene are SGHRS and YFSETQ. The CDR3 loop is CASSLARTNAANTGELFF. CDR3 DNA sequence: TGCGCCAGCAGCTTGGCGAGGACCAACGCCGCGAACACCGGGGAGCTGTTTTTT. Full variable domain (outside the CDR3, taken from reference TRBV5-1 and TRBJ2-2): KAGVTQTPRYLIKTRGQQVTLSCSPISGHRSVSWYQQTPGQGLQFLFEYFSETQRNKGNFPGRFSGRQFSNSRSEMNVSTLELGDSALYLCASSLARTNAANTGELFFGEGSRLTVL.

This clone came up a few times. The chain links TRBV27 to TRBJ1-1; D remains ambiguous. Per the germline V gene, CDR1 is MNHEY and CDR2 is SMNVEV (reference sequence). The CDR3 is 13 residues long. Trimming shortened V by 2 bases and J by 5 bases, and 9 bases separated the two germline ends. CDR3 DNA: TGTGCCAGCAGTTTAACTTGGCGGACTGAAGCTTTCTTT. Encoded protein: CASSLTWRTEAFF.

The V and J genes are TRBV4-1 and TRBJ2-1, with TRBD2 as a possible D gene (5 bases). Trimming cost V 2 bases and J 7 bases, with 12 bases left between them. Germline assignment: CDR1 MGHRA and CDR2 YSYEKL. The length of the CDR3 is 14 residues. The CDR3 DNA follows: TGCGCCAGCAGCCAATCAGCGGCCGGGAATGAGCAGTTCTTC. As protein: CASSQSAAGNEQFF.

The rearrangement uses TRBV27 and TRBJ2-1; 11 nucleotides agree with TRBD2. The length of the CDR3 is 14 residues. V was clipped by 5 bases and J by 5 bases; unmatched bases: 2. Germline-derived CDR1 and CDR2 are MNHEY and SMNVEV (reference sequence). CDR3 sequence: CASSPSGRNNEQFF. The CDR3 DNA reads as TGTGCCAGCAGTCCTAGCGGGAGGAACAATGAGCAGTTCTTC.

The chain uses TRBV19 and TRBJ1-5; D remains ambiguous. Trimming cost V 3 bases and J 9 bases, with 9 bases left between them. The CDR3 is 12 amino acids. Germline lookup yields CDR1 LNHDA and CDR2 SQIVND (reference sequence). The CDR3 sequence is CASSIGMRPQHF. As DNA, the CDR3 is TGTGCCAGTAGTATTGGTATGAGGCCCCAGCATTTT.

This chain links TRBV25-1 with TRBJ2-3, with TRBD1 as a possible D gene (6 bases). CDR1 and CDR2 from the germline V gene are MGHDK and SYGVNS. Trimming removed 6 bases from V and 6 bases from J, with 13 bases in between. The CDR3 is 13 residues long. CDR3 residues: CASRKTGTDTQYF. Here the CDR3 DNA reads TGTGCCAGCAGAAAAACAGGGACCGATACGCAGTATTTT.

The chain uses TRBV5-6 and TRBJ1-2; 8 bases fit TRBD1. The CDR3 contains 15 residues. V gave up 2 bases and J gave up 5 bases; unmatched junction bases: 8. CDR1 is SGHDT and CDR2 is YYEEEE in the germline V gene. The CDR3 protein is CASSFTDRVNYGYTF. The CDR3 nucleotides are TGTGCCAGCAGCTTTACGGACAGGGTAAATTATGGCTACACCTTC.

The V call is TRBV6-5, the J call TRBJ2-3; TRBD2 is a possible D gene (6 bases). The CDR3 runs 15 residues. V was cut by 5 bases and J by 2 bases, with 14 bases left in between. Germline V gene lookup returns CDR1 MNHEY and CDR2 SVGAGI. The CDR3 DNA reads as TGTGCCAGCAGTGTAGGAGGGGTCCCCACAGATACGCAGTATTTT. Translating gives CASSVGGVPTDTQYF.